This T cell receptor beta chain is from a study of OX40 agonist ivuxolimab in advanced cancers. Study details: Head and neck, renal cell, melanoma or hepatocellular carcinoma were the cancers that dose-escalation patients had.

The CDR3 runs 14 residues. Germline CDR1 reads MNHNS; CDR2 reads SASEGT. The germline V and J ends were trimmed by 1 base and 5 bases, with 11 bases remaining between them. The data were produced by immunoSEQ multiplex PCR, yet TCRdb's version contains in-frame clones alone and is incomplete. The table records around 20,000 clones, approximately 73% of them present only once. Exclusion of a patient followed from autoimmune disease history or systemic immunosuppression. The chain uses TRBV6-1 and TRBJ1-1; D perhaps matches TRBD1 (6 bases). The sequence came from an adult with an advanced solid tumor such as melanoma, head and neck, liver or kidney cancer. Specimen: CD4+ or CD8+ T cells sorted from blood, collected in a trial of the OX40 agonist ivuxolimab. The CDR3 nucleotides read TGTGCCAGCAGTGAAGGGTGGGGGCGAACTGAAGCTTTCTTT. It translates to CASSEGWGRTEAFF.